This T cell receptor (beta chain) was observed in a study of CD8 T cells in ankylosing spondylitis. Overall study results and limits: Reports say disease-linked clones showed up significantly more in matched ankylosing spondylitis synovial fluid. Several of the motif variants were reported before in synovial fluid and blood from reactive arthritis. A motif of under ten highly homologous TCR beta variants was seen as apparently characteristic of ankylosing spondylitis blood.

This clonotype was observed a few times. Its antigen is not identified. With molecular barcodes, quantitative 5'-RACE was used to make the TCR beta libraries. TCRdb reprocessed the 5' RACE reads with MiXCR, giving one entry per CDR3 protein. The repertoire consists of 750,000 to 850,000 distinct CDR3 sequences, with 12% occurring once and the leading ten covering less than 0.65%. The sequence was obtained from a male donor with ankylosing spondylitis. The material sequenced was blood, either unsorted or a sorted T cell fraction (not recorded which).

The CDR3 DNA is TGTGCCAGCAGTAGCAGATCGGACAGTTTTAGCAATCAGCCCCAGCATTTT. This translates into CASSSRSDSFSNQPQHF. The V call is TRBV6-1, the J call TRBJ1-5, with a weak D call TRBD1 (6 bases). Germline CDR1 reads MNHNS; CDR2 reads SASEGT. V was pared by 5 bases and J by 0 bases, with 17 bases between. This CDR3 is 17 amino acids long.